This T cell receptor beta chain comes out of a study of molecular identifiers for immune sequencing clone quantification. A note on this clonotype: A much larger clonotype is one base distant, so this may be a read error.

For bulk TCR libraries, previously described methods and listed TCR primers were used. Each CDR3 protein gets one entry after TCRdb re-called the PCR reads with MiXCR. Among around 94,000 distinct CDR3 sequences listed, 30% to 35% were seen once. The CDR3 is 16 residues long. CDR1 is SEHNR and CDR2 is FQNEAQ in the germline V gene (reference sequence). V trimming: 5 bases; J trimming: 3 bases; junction bases outside the gene matches: 7. This rearrangement joins TRBV7-9 to TRBJ2-3, with 11 bases lining up with TRBD2. The clonotype was recovered from a human donor in good health. Some libraries in this study had Jurkat cell RNA spiked in. The sequenced sample was naive CD8+ T cells from blood, with Jurkat cell RNA spiked in. Subset noted: FACS-sorted CD8+CD4-CCR7+CD45RA+ naive T cells. In DNA, the CDR3 is TGTGCCAGCAGCATACAGGGACTAGCGGAAACAGATACGCAGTATTTT. Protein sequence: CASSIQGLAETDTQYF.